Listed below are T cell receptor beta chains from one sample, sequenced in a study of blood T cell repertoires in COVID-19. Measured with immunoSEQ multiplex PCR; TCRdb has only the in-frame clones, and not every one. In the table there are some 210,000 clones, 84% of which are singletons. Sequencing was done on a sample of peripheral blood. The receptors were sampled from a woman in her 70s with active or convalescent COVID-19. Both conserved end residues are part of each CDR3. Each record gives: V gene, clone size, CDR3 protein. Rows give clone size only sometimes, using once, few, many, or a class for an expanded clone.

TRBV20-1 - CSASDSKQNYEQYF
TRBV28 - CASAPRGGGTDTQYF
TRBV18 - CASSPRGDPTDTQYF
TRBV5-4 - CASKKEGVADTQYF
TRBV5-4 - CASRAPGTLAYEQYF
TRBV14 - CASSQDSPNTEAFF
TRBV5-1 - CASSPITGEKGETQYF
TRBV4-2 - CASSQEPGQGIYGYTF
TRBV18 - CASSPPTSGSEQFF
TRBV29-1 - CSVVTGGYYEQYF
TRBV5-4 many CASSLDYRREQYF
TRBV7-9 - CASSHRTSATTDTQYF
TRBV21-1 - CASIRRRTSGRKDNEQFF
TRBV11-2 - CASSPRGTSGRYEQYF
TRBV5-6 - CASSPGQGMRVTEAFF
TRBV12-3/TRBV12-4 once CASRLTDTQYF
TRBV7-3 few CASSSYTGELFF
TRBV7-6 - CASSLEGGRARLEETQYF
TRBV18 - CASSPLEAGVYQETQYF
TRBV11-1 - CASSLGRRGEQYF
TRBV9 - CASSVARLARANEQFF
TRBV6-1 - CASSEAAGGPDTQYF